This TCR beta chain emerged from a study of vaccination effects on CD4 cells after COVID-19. On the study more broadly: After expansion with viral peptide pools in the ViraFEST assay, antigen-specific CD4+ T cells were sequenced. In culture with 10 IU/ml IL-2 and around 10 ug/ml peptides, PBMC were grown at 1.5 million to 2 million per well. Findings and caveats of the study: Relatively few convalescent patients took part in the study, which had no early post-infection timepoints.

Comments on this clone: The target antigen is unknown.

Profiling relied on immunoSEQ multiplex PCR, and the TCRdb table lists in-frame clones only, not all of them. Among about 58,000 clones listed, 60% to 85% were seen once. Subsequent to a culture period of 10 days, CD4+ T cells were isolated. Recipients of the vaccine had no prior SARS-CoV-2 infection and negative nucleocapsid antibodies. V was clipped by 3 bases and J by 4 bases; unmatched bases: 6. The length of the CDR3 is 16 residues. CDR1 and CDR2 from the germline V gene are KGHDR and SFDVKD. The sample here was CD4+ T cells from PBMCs cultured without peptide, taken before COVID-19 vaccination. The clonotype was recovered from a human donor who received a COVID-19 vaccine. The V gene is TRBV24-1, the J gene TRBJ2-1; TRBD2 matches at 9 bases. CDR3 residues: CATSDARGGGYNEQFF. The CDR3, as DNA: TGTGCCACCAGTGATGCGCGGGGGGGCGGTTACAATGAGCAGTTCTTC.